The rows below give T cell receptor beta chains drawn from one sample of a study of T cells after yellow fever vaccination. TCRdb recomputed calls from the 5' RACE reads with MiXCR, one row per CDR3 protein. The sample includes 300,000 to 400,000 distinct CDR3 sequences, roughly an eighth of them seen just once. This sample comprised CD4+ T cells sorted from PBMCs, obtained 15 days after the yellow fever booster vaccination. The receptors come from a man aged 18-30 years who received the YFV17D yellow fever vaccine. Each CDR3 is given with its conserved first and last residue. Fields, in order: CDR3 DNA, CDR3 protein, clone size, CDR3 length, D gene, J gene, V gene. D genes are given only for firm matches. Only part of the rows carry a size: once, few, many, or a class if the clone is expanded.

TGTGCCAGTAGAAGGGGCATTGGGGAAGGCTATGGCTACACCTTC	CASRRGIGEGYGYTF	.	15	.	TRBJ1-2	TRBV19
TGCGCCAGCAGCTTTGGGGCGGGAGACAATTCACCCCTCCACTTT	CASSFGAGDNSPLHF	.	15	.	TRBJ1-6	TRBV5-1
TGTGCCAGCAGTATCGGGCGCGAGCAGTACTTC	CASSIGREQYF	few	11	.	TRBJ2-7	TRBV7-2
TGCAGTGCCTCCGAGCGGGGGTCGGGCGGGGAGCTGTTTTTT	CSASERGSGGELFF	.	14	TRBD2	TRBJ2-2	TRBV20-1
TGCAGCGGAAGGGGCGGCTGGGGTATGAACACTGAAGCTTTCTTT	CSGRGGWGMNTEAFF	few	15	.	TRBJ1-1	TRBV29-1
TGTGCCACCAGCAGAGACCTCTATGGCTACACCTTC	CATSRDLYGYTF	few	12	.	TRBJ1-2	TRBV15
TGCGCCAGCAGCTTGGCCTCGGACCAACGGGGCTACACCTTC	CASSLASDQRGYTF	few	14	.	TRBJ1-2	TRBV5-1
TGTGCCAGCAGCTTTAGGAACACCGGGGAGCTGTTTTTT	CASSFRNTGELFF	.	13	.	TRBJ2-2	TRBV5-6
TGTGCCAGCAGCCCCCAAGGGATCCACGAGCAGTACTTC	CASSPQGIHEQYF	.	13	.	TRBJ2-7	TRBV7-9
TGCGCCAGCAGCATCGGACAGGGAGACTGGAACACTGAAGCTTTCTTT	CASSIGQGDWNTEAFF	.	16	TRBD1	TRBJ1-1	TRBV5-1
TGTGCCAGCAGAGTTAGCGGGGGAGGCACAGATACGCAGTATTTT	CASRVSGGGTDTQYF	many	15	TRBD2	TRBJ2-3	TRBV6-6
TGTGCCAGCATAAAGGACAGGTTGAACACCGGGGAGCTGTTTTTT	CASIKDRLNTGELFF	few	15	TRBD1	TRBJ2-2	TRBV7-8
TGTGCCAGCAGCGTAGACCCTCTCTATGGCTACACCTTC	CASSVDPLYGYTF	.	13	.	TRBJ1-2	TRBV6-5
TGTGCCAGCAGCGCTCCTCTACAGCAACGGAACACTGAAGCTTTCTTT	CASSAPLQQRNTEAFF	few	16	.	TRBJ1-1	TRBV5-4
TGTGCCAGCTCACTAAGGGACGGCAACACTGAAGCTTTCTTT	CASSLRDGNTEAFF	.	14	.	TRBJ1-1	TRBV18
TGCGCCAGCAGCTTGGACGGTTCCAGGGGAAGTGAGCAGTTCTTC	CASSLDGSRGSEQFF	many	15	.	TRBJ2-1	TRBV5-1
TGTGCCAGCAGTTCCCTAGCGGGGGCCGGCGATACGCAGTATTTT	CASSSLAGAGDTQYF	.	15	TRBD2	TRBJ2-3	TRBV12-3/TRBV12-4
TGCGCCAGCAGCCAAGAATCCCGGCGGAGCTCTGGAAACACCATATATTTT	CASSQESRRSSGNTIYF	.	17	.	TRBJ1-3	TRBV4-3
TGTGCCAGCAGTGAAAACCCGAACACTGAAGCTTTCTTT	CASSENPNTEAFF	few	13	.	TRBJ1-1	TRBV2
TGTGCCAGCCACCCTGGCGGTTCTGGGGCCAACGTCCTGACTTTC	CASHPGGSGANVLTF	few	15	.	TRBJ2-6	TRBV12-3/TRBV12-4
TGTGCCAGCAGTGAAAGACAGGGGTTGAACACTGAAGCTTTCTTT	CASSERQGLNTEAFF	.	15	TRBD1	TRBJ1-1	TRBV12-3/TRBV12-4
TGTGCCAGCAGTACGGACAGGGGGCGACATCAAGAGACCCAGTACTTC	CASSTDRGRHQETQYF	few	16	TRBD1	TRBJ2-5	TRBV6-2/TRBV6-3
TGTGCCAGCAGCCCCGGACAGGGTCCCTACGAGCAGTACTTC	CASSPGQGPYEQYF	many	14	TRBD1	TRBJ2-7	TRBV7-9
TGTGCCAGCAGCCTATCGACAGGGGTTGGTCAGCCCCAGCATTTT	CASSLSTGVGQPQHF	few	15	TRBD1	TRBJ1-5	TRBV7-2
TGCGCCAGCAGCCCAGAAGGGTCTAGCTATGGCTACACCTTC	CASSPEGSSYGYTF	few	14	.	TRBJ1-2	TRBV4-3
TGCGCCAGCAGCCTGACAGGGCCCCCAGAGACCCAGTACTTC	CASSLTGPPETQYF	few	14	TRBD1	TRBJ2-5	TRBV5-1
TGTGCCAGCAGTTACTCGAGACTAGCCTACGAGCAGTACTTC	CASSYSRLAYEQYF	few	14	.	TRBJ2-7	TRBV6-5